This is a list of T cell receptor beta chains from one sample in a study of identical twins. TCRdb reprocessed the 5' RACE reads via MiXCR and lists one record per CDR3 protein. The data show hundreds of thousands of distinct CDR3 sequences, with over 5% seen just once and around 1.9% held by the top ten. The sample taken for sequencing was naive T cells sorted from blood. Every receptor here comes from a man between 18 and 35 years old in good health. The CDR3 runs from the conserved cysteine through the conserved F or W. The order of the fields is D gene, J gene, clone size, V gene, CDR3 protein, CDR3 DNA. D genes are given only for firm matches. Some rows mark clone size as missing; the rest say once, few, many or name a class of expanded clone.

TRBD1,TRBJ2-7,NA,TRBV27,CASRRAGTGSYEQYF,TGTGCCAGTCGTAGGGCCGGGACAGGGTCCTACGAGCAGTACTTC
TRBD1,TRBJ1-5,many,TRBV12-3/TRBV12-4,CASSLGIPGGRQPQHF,TGTGCCAGCAGTTTAGGAATCCCAGGGGGCAGGCAGCCCCAGCATTTT
TRBD2,TRBJ2-1,many,TRBV3-1,CASSQESGRPYNEQFF,TGTGCCAGCAGCCAAGAGAGCGGGAGACCCTACAATGAGCAGTTCTTC
NA,TRBJ2-1,many,TRBV29-1,CSVVGRATYNEQFF,TGCAGCGTTGTCGGGCGGGCTACCTACAATGAGCAGTTCTTC
NA,TRBJ2-1,NA,TRBV4-1,CASSQNTGTKYEQFF,TGCGCCAGCAGCCAAAACACCGGGACCAAATACGAGCAGTTCTTC
NA,TRBJ2-1,many,TRBV11-2,CASSMGRHPYNEQFF,TGTGCCAGCAGCATGGGGCGACACCCCTACAATGAGCAGTTCTTC
TRBD1,TRBJ2-3,NA,TRBV5-5,CASSLAPTGGTDTQYF,TGTGCCAGCAGCTTGGCCCCGACAGGGGGCACAGATACGCAGTATTTT
NA,TRBJ2-3,few,TRBV20-1,CSAKTTYRTDTQYF,TGCAGTGCCAAGACTACCTACCGCACAGATACGCAGTATTTT
TRBD1,TRBJ2-1,many,TRBV12-3/TRBV12-4,CASSPPGQRFNEQFF,TGTGCCAGCAGCCCACCGGGACAGAGGTTCAATGAGCAGTTCTTC
TRBD1,TRBJ2-5,many,TRBV29-1,CSSRGSVQETQYF,TGCAGCAGCAGGGGGTCGGTACAAGAGACCCAGTACTTC
NA,TRBJ2-2,few,TRBV12-3/TRBV12-4,CASSLVQDLTGELFF,TGTGCCAGCAGTTTGGTTCAGGACCTCACCGGGGAGCTGTTTTTT
NA,TRBJ2-4,many,TRBV12-3/TRBV12-4,CASNVGGGHIQYF,TGTGCCAGTAACGTCGGGGGAGGACACATTCAGTACTTC
TRBD1,TRBJ1-4,few,TRBV6-1,CASRGDREKLFF,TGTGCCAGCAGAGGGGACAGGGAAAAACTGTTTTTT
NA,TRBJ1-1,many,TRBV7-6,CASSLRDRMNTEAFF,TGTGCCAGCAGCTTACGGGACCGAATGAACACTGAAGCTTTCTTT
TRBD1,TRBJ1-6,many,TRBV29-1,CSVRTGTDNSPLHF,TGCAGCGTTAGGACGGGGACAGATAATTCACCCCTCCACTTT
TRBD2,TRBJ2-2,few,TRBV12-3/TRBV12-4,CASRASGSYGELFF,TGTGCCAGCCGGGCTAGCGGGAGTTATGGGGAGCTGTTTTTT
NA,TRBJ1-1,few,TRBV5-1,CASSLDRGLGFTEAFF,TGCGCCAGCAGCTTGGACCGTGGTTTAGGTTTCACTGAAGCTTTCTTT
NA,TRBJ2-3,many,TRBV2,CASSANLDTQYF,TGTGCCAGCAGCGCAAACTTGGATACGCAGTATTTT
TRBD2,TRBJ2-1,many,TRBV6-4,CASSDSTSGSNEQFF,TGTGCCAGCAGTGACTCGACTAGCGGGAGCAATGAGCAGTTCTTC
NA,TRBJ2-5,many,TRBV20-1,CSARLVKETQYF,TGCAGTGCTAGACTAGTTAAGGAGACCCAGTACTTC
TRBD1,TRBJ1-1,many,TRBV20-1,CTCRRQGGRDTEAFF,TGCACTTGCCGGAGGCAGGGGGGGCGGGACACTGAAGCTTTCTTT
TRBD2,TRBJ2-1,many,TRBV5-1,CASSALTSGSLNEQFF,TGCGCCAGCAGCGCCCTGACTAGCGGGAGCTTAAATGAGCAGTTCTTC
TRBD2,TRBJ2-1,many,TRBV12-3/TRBV12-4,CASSLVLAGGFEQFF,TGTGCCAGCAGTTTAGTGCTAGCGGGGGGATTTGAGCAGTTCTTC
TRBD1,TRBJ1-5,NA,TRBV4-1,CASSQDQGAGQPQHF,TGCGCCAGCAGCCAAGATCAGGGGGCGGGTCAGCCCCAGCATTTT
TRBD2,TRBJ2-2,NA,TRBV28,CASSWASGRATGELFF,TGTGCCAGCAGTTGGGCAAGCGGGAGGGCCACCGGGGAGCTGTTTTTT
NA,TRBJ2-5,few,TRBV6-6,CASSYSTETQYF,TGTGCCAGCAGTTACTCCACAGAGACCCAGTACTTC
NA,TRBJ2-1,many,TRBV20-1,CSAGPDGGEQFF,TGCAGTGCTGGGCCTGACGGGGGCGAGCAGTTCTTC
NA,TRBJ2-7,many,TRBV5-1,CASSRQDLTYEQYF,TGCGCCAGCAGCAGGCAGGACCTGACCTACGAGCAGTACTTC
TRBD1,TRBJ1-2,NA,TRBV4-1,CASSQPETGVGYTF,TGCGCCAGCAGCCAACCGGAGACAGGGGTAGGCTACACCTTC
NA,TRBJ1-1,few,TRBV3-1,CASSHSFTGTVTEAFF,TGTGCCAGCAGCCACTCCTTTACAGGGACGGTCACTGAAGCTTTCTTT
NA,TRBJ2-1,many,TRBV7-8,CASRLNNEQFF,TGTGCCAGCCGACTCAACAATGAGCAGTTCTTC
TRBD1,TRBJ2-5,many,TRBV29-1,CSYRDSGETQYF,TGCAGCTACCGGGACAGTGGGGAGACCCAGTACTTC